This is a list of T cell receptor beta chains from one sample in a study of T cell responses to AZD1222 COVID-19 vaccine. Libraries were prepared by immunoSEQ multiplex PCR; TCRdb keeps only in-frame clonotypes and omits some of them. Of 57,000 or so clones listed, 76% were seen once; the top ten hold about 14%. The material was peripheral blood, obtained on day 0 of AZD1222 vaccination. The receptors here all came from an adult in good health. Each CDR3 is given with its conserved first and last residue. The order of the fields is J gene, V gene, D gene, clone size, CDR3 DNA, CDR3 protein. The D gene is left open where the match is weak. The size entry is marked missing in some rows and otherwise reads once, few, many or a size class.

TRBJ2-5,TRBV2,NA,NA,TGTGCCAGCACCCTAGGGGGGACCCAGTACTTC,CASTLGGTQYF
TRBJ2-3,TRBV2,NA,NA,TGTGCCAGCAGTGAAAGGGCGGATACGCAGTATTTT,CASSERADTQYF
TRBJ1-2,TRBV14,NA,NA,TGTGCCAGCAGCCCCCTGGGGGCTAGGGGCTACACCTTC,CASSPLGARGYTF
TRBJ1-6,TRBV5-1,NA,NA,TGCGCCAGCAGCAAGGATCCGGCAGCGGGGAACCTCCACTTT,CASSKDPAAGNLHF
TRBJ2-4,TRBV7-9,TRBD1,NA,TGTGCCAGCTCCACAGGGGTAAACATTCAGTACTTC,CASSTGVNIQYF
TRBJ2-1,TRBV19,NA,NA,TGTGCCAGTAGTATAACGACAGGCTCCTACAATGAGCAGTTCTTC,CASSITTGSYNEQFF
TRBJ1-2,TRBV7-2,NA,NA,TGTGCCAGCAGCTCAGGGACACGGGAATATGGCTACACCTTC,CASSSGTREYGYTF
TRBJ2-7,TRBV11-2,NA,once,TGTGCCAGCAGCTTAGGGGCAGCCTCCTACGAGCAGTACTTC,CASSLGAASYEQYF
TRBJ2-3,TRBV27,TRBD2,NA,TGTGCCAGCACCCCCGGGACTAGAGGTGATACGCAGTATTTT,CASTPGTRGDTQYF
TRBJ2-1,TRBV6-5,TRBD2,few,TGTGCCAGTTCTAGCGGGGGGGCAGGCCACAATGAGCAGTTCTTC,CASSSGGAGHNEQFF
TRBJ1-2,TRBV6-5,NA,NA,TGTGCCAGCAGTTACTGGAAGGGCGGCTATGGCTACACCTTC,CASSYWKGGYGYTF
TRBJ2-5,TRBV5-5,NA,NA,TGTGCCAGCAGCTTGGGGTCCCCGGTTGGGGAGACCCAGTACTTC,CASSLGSPVGETQYF
TRBJ2-5,TRBV5-4,TRBD2,NA,TGTGCCAGCAGCATAAGCGGGGGGGGCGAGACCCAGTACTTC,CASSISGGGETQYF
TRBJ2-3,TRBV10-3,NA,NA,TGTGCCATCATGGGAGCGGCCTTCTCAGATACGCAGTATTTT,CAIMGAAFSDTQYF
TRBJ1-3,TRBV9,TRBD1,NA,TGTGCCAGCAGCGTAAGGGGACAGCAAACTGGAAACACCATATATTTT,CASSVRGQQTGNTIYF
TRBJ1-3,TRBV13,NA,NA,TGTGCCAGCAGCCGACAGGTCGGAAACACCATATATTTT,CASSRQVGNTIYF
TRBJ1-1,TRBV29-1,NA,NA,TGCAGCGTCCGAAGGGACTTGGCGGCTTTCTTT,CSVRRDLAAFF
TRBJ1-1,TRBV24-1,NA,NA,TGTGCCACCAGTGGAGTATCGGGGCGATCGAACACTGAAGCTTTCTTT,CATSGVSGRSNTEAFF
TRBJ2-1,TRBV6-4,TRBD2,NA,TGTGCCAGCAGCAAGTTGGCGGGGGAGTCGAATGAGCAGTTCTTC,CASSKLAGESNEQFF
TRBJ1-1,TRBV4-3,NA,NA,TGCGCCAGCAGCCAAGATTATGGGGCCTGGGGCACTGAAGCTTTCTTT,CASSQDYGAWGTEAFF
TRBJ2-7,TRBV10-1,NA,NA,TGCGCCAGCAGTGAGTCAGGGAGCTCCTACGAGCAGTACTTC,CASSESGSSYEQYF
TRBJ1-5,TRBV6-5,NA,few,TGTGCCAGCAACGAGGGCTACCAGCCCCAGCATTTT,CASNEGYQPQHF
TRBJ1-1,TRBV11-2,TRBD1,few,TGTGCCAGCAGCTCGACAGGGGTGGAAGCTTTCTTT,CASSSTGVEAFF
TRBJ2-6,TRBV11-2,NA,NA,TGTGCCAGCACCGACTCTGGGGCCAACGTCCTGACTTTC,CASTDSGANVLTF
TRBJ1-2,TRBV29-1,TRBD1,NA,TGCAGCGTCGGGACAGGGGGACCCTATGGCTACACCTTC,CSVGTGGPYGYTF
TRBJ1-1,TRBV6-1,NA,NA,TGTGCCAGCAGTGAATCAAGGGAAGCTTTCTTT,CASSESREAFF
TRBJ2-7,TRBV29-1,NA,NA,TGCAGCGTTGAGGGTGGGGAGTTCTACGAGCAGTACTTC,CSVEGGEFYEQYF
TRBJ2-2,TRBV9,NA,NA,TGTGCCAGCAGCTCCGGGGTTGGGACCGGGGAGCTGTTTTTT,CASSSGVGTGELFF